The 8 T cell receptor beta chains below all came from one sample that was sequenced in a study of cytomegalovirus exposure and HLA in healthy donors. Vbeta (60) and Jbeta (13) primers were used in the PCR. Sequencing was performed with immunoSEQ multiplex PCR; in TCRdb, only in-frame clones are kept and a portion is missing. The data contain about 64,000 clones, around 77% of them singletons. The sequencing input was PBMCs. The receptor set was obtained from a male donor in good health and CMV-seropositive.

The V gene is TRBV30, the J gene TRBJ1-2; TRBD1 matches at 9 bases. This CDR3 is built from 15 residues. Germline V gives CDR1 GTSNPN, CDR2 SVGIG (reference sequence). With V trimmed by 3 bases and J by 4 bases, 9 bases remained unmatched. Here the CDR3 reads CAWRNDRGSRYGYTF. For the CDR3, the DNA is TGTGCCTGGAGGAACGACAGGGGGTCGCGCTATGGCTACACCTTC.

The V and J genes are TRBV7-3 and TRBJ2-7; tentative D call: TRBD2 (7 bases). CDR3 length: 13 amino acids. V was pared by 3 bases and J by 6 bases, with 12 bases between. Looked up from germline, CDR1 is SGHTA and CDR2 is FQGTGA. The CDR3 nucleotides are TGTGCCAGCAGCTTTGGGGGGGCAGCCGAGCAGTACTTC. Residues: CASSFGGAAEQYF.

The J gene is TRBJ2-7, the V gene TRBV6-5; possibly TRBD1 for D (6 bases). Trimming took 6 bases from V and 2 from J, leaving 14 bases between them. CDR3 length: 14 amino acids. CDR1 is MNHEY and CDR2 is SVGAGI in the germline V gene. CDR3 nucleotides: TGTGCCAGCAGCCAATCCGACAGGCCCTACGAGCAGTACTTC. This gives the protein CASSQSDRPYEQYF.

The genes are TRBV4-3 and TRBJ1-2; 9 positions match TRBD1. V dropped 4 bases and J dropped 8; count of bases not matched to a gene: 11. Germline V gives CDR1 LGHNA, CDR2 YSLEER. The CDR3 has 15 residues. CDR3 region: CASSRPGQGSVGYTF. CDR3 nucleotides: TGCGCCAGCAGCCGCCCGGGACAGGGATCGGTCGGCTACACCTTC.

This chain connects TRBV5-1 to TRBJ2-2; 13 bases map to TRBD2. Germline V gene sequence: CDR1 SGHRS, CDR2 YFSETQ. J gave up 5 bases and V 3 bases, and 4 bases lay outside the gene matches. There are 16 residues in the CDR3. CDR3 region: CASSSTTSGGTGELFF. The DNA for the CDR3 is TGCGCCAGCAGCTCCACGACTAGCGGGGGGACCGGGGAGCTGTTTTTT.

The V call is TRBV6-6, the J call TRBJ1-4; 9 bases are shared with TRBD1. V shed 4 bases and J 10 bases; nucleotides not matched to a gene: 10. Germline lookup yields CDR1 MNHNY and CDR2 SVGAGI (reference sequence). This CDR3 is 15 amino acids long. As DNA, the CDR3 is TGTGCCAGCAGTTCCGTAGGGACAGGGTGGGGAAAACTGTTTTTT. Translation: CASSSVGTGWGKLFF.

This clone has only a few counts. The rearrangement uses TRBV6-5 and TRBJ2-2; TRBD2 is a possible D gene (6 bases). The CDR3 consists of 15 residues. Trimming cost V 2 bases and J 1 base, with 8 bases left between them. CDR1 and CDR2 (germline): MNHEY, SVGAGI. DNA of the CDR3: TGTGCCAGCAGTTACGAGACTAGGAACACCGGGGAGCTGTTTTTT. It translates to CASSYETRNTGELFF.

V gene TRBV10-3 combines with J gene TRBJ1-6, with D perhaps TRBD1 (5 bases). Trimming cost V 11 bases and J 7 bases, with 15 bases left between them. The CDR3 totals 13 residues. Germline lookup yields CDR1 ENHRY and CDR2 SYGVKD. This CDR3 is CASERDGNSPLHF. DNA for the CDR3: TGTGCCTCAGAGCGGGACGGCAATTCACCCCTCCACTTT.